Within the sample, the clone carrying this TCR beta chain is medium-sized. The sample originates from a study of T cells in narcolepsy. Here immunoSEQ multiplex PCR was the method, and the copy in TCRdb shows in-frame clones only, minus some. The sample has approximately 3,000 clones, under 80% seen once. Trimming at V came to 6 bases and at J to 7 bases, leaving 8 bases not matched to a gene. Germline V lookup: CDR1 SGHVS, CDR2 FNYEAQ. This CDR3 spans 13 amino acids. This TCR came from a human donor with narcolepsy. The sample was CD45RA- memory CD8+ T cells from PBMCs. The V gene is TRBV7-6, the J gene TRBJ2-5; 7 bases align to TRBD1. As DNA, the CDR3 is TGTGCCAGCAGAGAGGGGGCTCAGAGGACCCAGTACTTC. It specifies CASREGAQRTQYF.